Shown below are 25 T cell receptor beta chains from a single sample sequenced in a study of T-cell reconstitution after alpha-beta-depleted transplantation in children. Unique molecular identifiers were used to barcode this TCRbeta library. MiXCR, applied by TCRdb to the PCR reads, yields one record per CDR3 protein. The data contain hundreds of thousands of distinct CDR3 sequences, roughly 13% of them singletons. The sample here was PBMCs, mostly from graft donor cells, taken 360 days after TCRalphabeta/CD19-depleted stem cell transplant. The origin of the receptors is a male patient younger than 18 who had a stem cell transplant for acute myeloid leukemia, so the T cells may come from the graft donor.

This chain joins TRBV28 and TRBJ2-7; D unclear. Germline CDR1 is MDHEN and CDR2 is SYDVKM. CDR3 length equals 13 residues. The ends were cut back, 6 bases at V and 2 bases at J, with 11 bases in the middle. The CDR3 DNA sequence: TGTGCCAGCAGAGGACGGAGAACCTACGAGCAGTACTTC. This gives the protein CASRGRRTYEQYF. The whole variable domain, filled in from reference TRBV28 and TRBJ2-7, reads DVKVTQSSRYLVKRTGEKVFLECVQDMDHENMFWYRQDPGLGLRLIYFSYDVKMKEKGDIPEGYSVSREKKERFSLILESASTNQTSMYLCASRGRRTYEQYFGPGTRLTVT.

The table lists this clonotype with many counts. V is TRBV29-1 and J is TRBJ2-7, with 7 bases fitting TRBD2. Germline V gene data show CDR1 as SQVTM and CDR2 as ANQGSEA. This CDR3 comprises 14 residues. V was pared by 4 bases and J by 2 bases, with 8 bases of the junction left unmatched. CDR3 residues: CSVAGGSGTYEQYF. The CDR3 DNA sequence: TGCAGCGTTGCGGGGGGTAGTGGCACCTACGAGCAGTACTTC.

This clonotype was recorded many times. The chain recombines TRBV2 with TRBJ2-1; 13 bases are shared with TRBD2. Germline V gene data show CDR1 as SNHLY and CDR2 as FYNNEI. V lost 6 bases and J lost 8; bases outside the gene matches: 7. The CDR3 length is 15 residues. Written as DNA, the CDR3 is TGTGCCAGCAGACCCCGGACTAGCGGGAGCTATGAGCAGTTCTTC. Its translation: CASRPRTSGSYEQFF.

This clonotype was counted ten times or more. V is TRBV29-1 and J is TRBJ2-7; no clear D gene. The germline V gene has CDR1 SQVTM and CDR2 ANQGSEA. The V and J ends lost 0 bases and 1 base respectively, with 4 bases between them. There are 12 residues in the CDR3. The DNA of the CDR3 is TGCAGCGTTGAAGAGGGATCCTACGAGCAGTACTTC. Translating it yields CSVEEGSYEQYF.

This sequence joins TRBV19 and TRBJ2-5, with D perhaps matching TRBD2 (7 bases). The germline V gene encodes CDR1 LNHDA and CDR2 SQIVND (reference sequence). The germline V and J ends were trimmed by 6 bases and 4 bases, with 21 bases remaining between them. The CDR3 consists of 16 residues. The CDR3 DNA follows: TGTGCCAGTAGATCCGGAGCGGGACAAGTTGGAGAGACCCAGTACTTC. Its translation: CASRSGAGQVGETQYF.

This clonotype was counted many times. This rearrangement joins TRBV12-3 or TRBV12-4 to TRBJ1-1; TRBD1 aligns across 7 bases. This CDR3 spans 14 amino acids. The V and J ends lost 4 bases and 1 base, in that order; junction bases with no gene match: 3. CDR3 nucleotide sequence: TGTGCCAGCAGTTCGACAGGGCGGAACACTGAAGCTTTCTTT. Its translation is CASSSTGRNTEAFF.

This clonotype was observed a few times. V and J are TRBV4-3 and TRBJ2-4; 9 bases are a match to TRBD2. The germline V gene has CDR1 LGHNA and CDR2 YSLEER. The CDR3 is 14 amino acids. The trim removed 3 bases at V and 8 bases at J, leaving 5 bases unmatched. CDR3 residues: CASSQGGGGDIQYF. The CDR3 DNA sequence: TGCGCCAGCAGCCAGGGTGGCGGGGGGGACATTCAGTACTTC.

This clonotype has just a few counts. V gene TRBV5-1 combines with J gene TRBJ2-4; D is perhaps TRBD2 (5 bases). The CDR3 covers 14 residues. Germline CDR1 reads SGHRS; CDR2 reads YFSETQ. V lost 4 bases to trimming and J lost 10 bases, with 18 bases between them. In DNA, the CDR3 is TGCGCCAGCAGCCAGCAACTAGATAGGGCGATTCAGTACTTC. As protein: CASSQQLDRAIQYF.

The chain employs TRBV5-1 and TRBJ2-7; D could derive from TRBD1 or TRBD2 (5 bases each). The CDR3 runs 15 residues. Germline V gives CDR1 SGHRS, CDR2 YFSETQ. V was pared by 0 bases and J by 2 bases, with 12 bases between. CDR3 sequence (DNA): TGCGCCAGCAGCTTGGGGGGGTTCAGAACCTACGAGCAGTACTTC. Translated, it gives CASSLGGFRTYEQYF.

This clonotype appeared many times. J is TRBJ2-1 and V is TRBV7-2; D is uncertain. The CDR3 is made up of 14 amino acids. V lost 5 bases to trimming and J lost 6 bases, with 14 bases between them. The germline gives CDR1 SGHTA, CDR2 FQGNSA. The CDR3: CASSPFRAINEQFF. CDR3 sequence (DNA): TGTGCCAGCAGCCCATTCCGGGCTATCAATGAGCAGTTCTTC.

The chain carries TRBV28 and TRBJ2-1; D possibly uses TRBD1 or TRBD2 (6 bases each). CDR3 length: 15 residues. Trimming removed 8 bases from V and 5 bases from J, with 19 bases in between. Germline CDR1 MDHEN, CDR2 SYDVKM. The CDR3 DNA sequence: TGTGCCAGCCAGGGGCCCGTAGGGGGGCACAATGAGCAGTTCTTC. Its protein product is CASQGPVGGHNEQFF.

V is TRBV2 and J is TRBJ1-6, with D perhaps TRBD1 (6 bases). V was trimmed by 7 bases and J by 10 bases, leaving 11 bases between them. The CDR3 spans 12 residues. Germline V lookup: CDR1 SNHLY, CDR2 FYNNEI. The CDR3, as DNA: TGTGCCAGCATGGGACATCGGTCACCCCTCCACTTT. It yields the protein CASMGHRSPLHF.

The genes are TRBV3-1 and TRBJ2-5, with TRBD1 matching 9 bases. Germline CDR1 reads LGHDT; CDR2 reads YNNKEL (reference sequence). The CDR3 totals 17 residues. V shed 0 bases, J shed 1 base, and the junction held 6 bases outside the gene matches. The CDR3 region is CASSQDLRDRVQETQYF. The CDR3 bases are TGTGCCAGCAGCCAAGATCTGAGGGACAGGGTCCAAGAGACCCAGTACTTC.

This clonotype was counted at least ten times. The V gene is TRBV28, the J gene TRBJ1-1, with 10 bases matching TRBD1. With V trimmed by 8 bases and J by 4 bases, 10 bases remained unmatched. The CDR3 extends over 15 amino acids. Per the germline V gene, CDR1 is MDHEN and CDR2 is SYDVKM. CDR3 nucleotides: TGTGCCAGCGCCTCCGGGACAGGGGTGGGCACTGAAGCTTTCTTT. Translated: CASASGTGVGTEAFF.

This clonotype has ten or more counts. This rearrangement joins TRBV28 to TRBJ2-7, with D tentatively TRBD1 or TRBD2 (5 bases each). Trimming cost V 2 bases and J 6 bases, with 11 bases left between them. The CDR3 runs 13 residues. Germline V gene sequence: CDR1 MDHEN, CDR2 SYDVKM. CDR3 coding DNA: TGTGCCAGCAGTTTACTGGGGGTCAGCGAGCAGTACTTC. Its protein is CASSLLGVSEQYF.

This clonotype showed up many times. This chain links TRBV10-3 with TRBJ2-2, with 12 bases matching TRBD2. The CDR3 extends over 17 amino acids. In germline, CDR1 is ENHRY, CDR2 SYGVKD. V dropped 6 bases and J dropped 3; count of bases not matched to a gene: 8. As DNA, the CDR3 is TGTGCCATCAGACCGACTAGCGGGAGTGTGGACACCGGGGAGCTGTTTTTT. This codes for CAIRPTSGSVDTGELFF.

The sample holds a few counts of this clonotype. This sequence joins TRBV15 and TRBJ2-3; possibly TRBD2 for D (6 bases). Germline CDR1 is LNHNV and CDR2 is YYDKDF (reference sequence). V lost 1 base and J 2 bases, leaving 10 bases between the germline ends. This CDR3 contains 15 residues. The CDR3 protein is CATSRVEGVTDTQYF. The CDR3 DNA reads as TGTGCCACCAGCAGAGTGGAGGGCGTCACAGATACGCAGTATTTT.

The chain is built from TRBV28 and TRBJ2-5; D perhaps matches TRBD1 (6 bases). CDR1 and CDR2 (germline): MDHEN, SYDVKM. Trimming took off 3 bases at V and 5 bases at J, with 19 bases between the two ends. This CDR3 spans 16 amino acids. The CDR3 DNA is TGTGCCAGCAGTTTTCTCCACCGAACAGGGTGGGAGACCCAGTACTTC. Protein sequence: CASSFLHRTGWETQYF.

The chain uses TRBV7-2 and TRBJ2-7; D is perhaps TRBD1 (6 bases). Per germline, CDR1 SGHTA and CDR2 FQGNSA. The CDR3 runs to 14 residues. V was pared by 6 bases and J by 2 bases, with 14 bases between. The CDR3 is CASRGQGTTYEQYF. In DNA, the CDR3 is TGTGCCAGCAGGGGCCAGGGGACGACCTACGAGCAGTACTTC.

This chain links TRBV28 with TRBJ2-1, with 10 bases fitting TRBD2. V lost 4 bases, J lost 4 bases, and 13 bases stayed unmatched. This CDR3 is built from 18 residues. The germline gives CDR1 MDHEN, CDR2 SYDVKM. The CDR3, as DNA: TGTGCCAGCAGTTCCTTCCAGGCCGGGACTAGCGTATACAATGAGCAGTTCTTC. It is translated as CASSSFQAGTSVYNEQFF.

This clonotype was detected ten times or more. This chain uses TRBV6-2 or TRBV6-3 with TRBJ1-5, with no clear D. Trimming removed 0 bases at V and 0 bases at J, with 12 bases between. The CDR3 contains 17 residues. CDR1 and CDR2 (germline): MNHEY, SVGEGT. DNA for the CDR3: TGTGCCAGCAGTTACTCTGGGCAGTGGATTAGCAATCAGCCCCAGCATTTT. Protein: CASSYSGQWISNQPQHF.

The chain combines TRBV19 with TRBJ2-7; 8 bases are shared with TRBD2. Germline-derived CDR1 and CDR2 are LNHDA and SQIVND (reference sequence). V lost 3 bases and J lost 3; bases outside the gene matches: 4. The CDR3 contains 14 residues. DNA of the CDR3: TGTGCCAGTAGTATGTCGGGAGGGAACTACGAGCAGTACTTC. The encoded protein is CASSMSGGNYEQYF.

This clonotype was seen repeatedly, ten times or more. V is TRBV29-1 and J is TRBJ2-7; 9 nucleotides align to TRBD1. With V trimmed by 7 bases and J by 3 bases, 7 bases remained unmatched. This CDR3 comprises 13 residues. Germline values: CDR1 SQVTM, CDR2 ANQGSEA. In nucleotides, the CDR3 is TGCAGCGCCTACCCGGGACAGGGCTACGAGCAGTACTTC. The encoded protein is CSAYPGQGYEQYF.

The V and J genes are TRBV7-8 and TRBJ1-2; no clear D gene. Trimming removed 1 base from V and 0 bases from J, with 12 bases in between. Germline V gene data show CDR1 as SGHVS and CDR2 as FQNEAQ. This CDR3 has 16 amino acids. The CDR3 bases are TGTGCCAGCAGCTTAGGAGGCTCCCCACCTAACTATGGCTACACCTTC. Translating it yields CASSLGGSPPNYGYTF.

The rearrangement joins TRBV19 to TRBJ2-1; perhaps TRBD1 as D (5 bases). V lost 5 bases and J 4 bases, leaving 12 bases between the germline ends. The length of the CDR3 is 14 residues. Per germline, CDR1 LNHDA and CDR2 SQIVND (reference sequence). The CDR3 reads CASSPLQAYNEQFF. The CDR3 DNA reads TGTGCCAGTAGTCCTTTACAGGCGTACAATGAGCAGTTCTTC.